These 32 T cell receptor beta chains came from one sample sequenced in a study of cytomegalovirus exposure and HLA in healthy donors. PCR amplification relied on 60 Vbeta primers (plus 13 Jbeta primers). Some clones are missing from TCRdb's copy, which holds only in-frame ones; the method was immunoSEQ multiplex PCR. The sample lists tens of thousands of clones, around two thirds occurring once. Sample: PBMCs. The receptors derive from a man in his thirties or forties in good health and CMV-seronegative.

CDR3 region: CASSLLRTANTGELFF. CDR3 sequence (DNA): TGCGCCAGCAGCTTATTGAGGACAGCGAACACCGGGGAGCTGTTTTTT. The chain carries TRBV5-1 and TRBJ2-2; TRBD1 is a possible D gene (6 bases). CDR1 is SGHRS, CDR2 YFSETQ, per germline. The CDR3 loop spans 16 amino acids. Deletions cut 2 bases from V and 0 bases from J, with 11 bases between.

The sample holds a few counts of this clone. The chain carries TRBV28 and TRBJ1-1; D unclear. Germline assignment: CDR1 MDHEN and CDR2 SYDVKM. The CDR3 has 14 residues. Between the trimmed V and J ends, which lost 4 bases and 1 base, there was a span of 10 bases. CDR3 nucleotides: TGTGCCAGCAGTTCGTCTGCCGGGAACACTGAAGCTTTCTTT. This codes for CASSSSAGNTEAFF. The full variable domain, rest sourced from reference TRBV28 and TRBJ1-1, is DVKVTQSSRYLVKRTGEKVFLECVQDMDHENMFWYRQDPGLGLRLIYFSYDVKMKEKGDIPEGYSVSREKKERFSLILESASTNQTSMYLCASSSSAGNTEAFFGQGTRLTVV.

This chain uses TRBV6-1 with TRBJ2-1; 7 bases line up with TRBD2. The V gene's germline CDR1 is MNHNS and CDR2 SASEGT. The CDR3 has 15 residues. The junction had 7 bases not matched to a gene; V was cut back by 2 bases and J by 6 bases. The DNA for the CDR3 is TGTGCCAGCAGTGAACAAGGTCTAGCGGTCAATGAGCAGTTCTTC. It is translated as CASSEQGLAVNEQFF.

In DNA, the CDR3 is TGTGCCAGCTGGGGACTCTTCACAGATACGCAGTATTTT. Translated: CASWGLFTDTQYF. This sequence joins TRBV6-1 and TRBJ2-3; D may be TRBD2 (6 bases). V lost 8 bases and J 2 bases, leaving 11 bases between the germline ends. Germline-derived CDR1 and CDR2 are MNHNS and SASEGT. This CDR3 has 13 amino acids.

This clone was observed once. The chain recombines TRBV5-6 with TRBJ1-2; D is ambiguous. Germline CDR1 reads SGHDT; CDR2 reads YYEEEE. Trimming stripped 0 bases from V and 7 bases from J, with 13 bases between. The CDR3 loop spans 14 amino acids. Written as DNA, the CDR3 is TGTGCCAGCAGCTTGGATCGGGGTGATGGTGGCTACACCTTC. It codes for CASSLDRGDGGYTF. Full variable domain (rest looked up from reference TRBV5-6 and TRBJ1-2): DAGVTQSPTHLIKTRGQQVTLRCSPKSGHDTVSWYQQALGQGPQFIFQYYEEEERQRGNFPDRFSGHQFPNYSSELNVNALLLGDSALYLCASSLDRGDGGYTFGSGTRLTVV.

V usage is TRBV7-9 and J usage is TRBJ2-5; 7 bases fit TRBD2. Germline-derived CDR1 and CDR2 are SEHNR and FQNEAQ (reference sequence). CDR3 length equals 15 residues. V lost 4 bases, J lost 4 bases, and 9 bases stayed unmatched. Here the CDR3 reads CASSSPTGGRETQYF. For the CDR3, the DNA is TGTGCCAGCAGCTCCCCTACGGGGGGTAGAGAGACCCAGTACTTC.

This clone was seen only once. One end of the junction is discordant with germline, which a read error may explain. V is TRBV29-1 and J is TRBJ1-2; D is uncertain. The CDR3 runs 12 residues. CDR1 is SQVTM and CDR2 is ANQGSEA in the germline V gene. The CDR3 region has the DNA TGCAGCGTCGAAGGGCAGAACTATGGCTACCCCTTC. Its protein is CSVEGQNYGYPF.

The V call is TRBV7-6, the J call TRBJ2-7; TRBD2 matches 14 bases. Germline trimming cut 1 base from V and 6 bases from J; bases unmatched to any gene: 5. CDR3 length: 16 residues. Per germline, CDR1 SGHVS and CDR2 FNYEAQ. In DNA form, the CDR3 reads TGTGCCAGCAGCTTAGAGACTAGCGGGGGGGCCGGCGAGCAGTACTTC. This sequence encodes CASSLETSGGAGEQYF.

The V gene is TRBV6-5, the J gene TRBJ1-6; perhaps TRBD1 as D (6 bases). V lost 0 bases and J lost 10, with 13 bases in between. CDR1 and CDR2 from the germline V gene are MNHEY and SVGAGI. CDR3 length: 15 residues. The CDR3 coding sequence is TGTGCCAGCAGTTACTCGACACAGGGAGACTCACCCCTCCACTTT. This codes for CASSYSTQGDSPLHF.

V is TRBV10-3 and J is TRBJ1-1; a possible D gene is TRBD1 (6 bases). CDR1 is ENHRY, CDR2 SYGVKD, per germline. The CDR3 extends over 14 amino acids. V was trimmed by 2 bases and J by 10 bases, leaving 17 bases between them. DNA of the CDR3: TGTGCCATCAGTGAGATGGGGGACATATCGCCAGCTTTCTTT. This sequence encodes CAISEMGDISPAFF.

V usage is TRBV28 and J usage is TRBJ2-5; 7 bases line up with TRBD2. Germline CDR1 and CDR2: MDHEN and SYDVKM. V dropped 6 bases and J dropped 0; count of bases not matched to a gene: 7. The CDR3 contains 15 residues. The CDR3 DNA reads as TGTGCCAGCAGCCTTCGAGCGGGGAACCAAGAGACCCAGTACTTC. Translated, it gives CASSLRAGNQETQYF.

V gene TRBV7-5 combines with J gene TRBJ1-1. TRBV7-5 is reported as a pseudogene. The CDR3 runs to 16 residues. The DNA for the CDR3 is TGTGCCAGAAGCTTGGGTCCCCGCGGTGTCGACACTGAAGCTTTCTTT. It yields the protein CARSLGPRGVDTEAFF.

The J gene is TRBJ2-1, the V gene TRBV28, with D possibly being TRBD2 (5 bases). Germline V CDR1 and CDR2: MDHEN, SYDVKM. V lost 6 bases and J 8 bases, leaving 20 bases between the germline ends. This CDR3 region has 15 residues. The DNA for the CDR3 is TGTGCCAGCAGCCCCTCGGGGTTTAAGGTGGATGAGCAGTTCTTC. This translates into CASSPSGFKVDEQFF.

As to this clone: A junction boundary mismatches the germline segment, possibly from a read error. This chain connects TRBV7-9 to TRBJ1-4, with D perhaps matching TRBD1 (5 bases). This CDR3 is built from 15 residues. Germline values: CDR1 SEHNR, CDR2 FQNEAQ (reference sequence). This CDR3 reads CSSTPGLSGNEKLFF. The CDR3 DNA reads TGTTCCAGCACCCCAGGGTTATCGGGTAATGAAAAACTGTTTTTT.

The rearrangement uses TRBV4-1 and TRBJ2-1, with 11 nucleotides matching TRBD2. With 3 bases clipped from V and 4 bases from J, the junction kept 8 bases outside the gene matches. This CDR3 has 17 residues. CDR1 MGHRA and CDR2 YSYEKL come from the germline V gene. This CDR3 is CASSQASGGRPYNEQFF. For the CDR3, the DNA is TGCGCCAGCAGCCAGGCTAGCGGGGGGCGCCCATACAATGAGCAGTTCTTC.

The chain is built from TRBV19 and TRBJ2-5; D is possibly TRBD2 (5 bases). V lost 6 bases to trimming and J lost 4 bases, with 12 bases between them. The CDR3 covers 13 residues. CDR1 LNHDA and CDR2 SQIVND come from the germline V gene (reference sequence). In DNA, the CDR3 is TGTGCCAGTAGCCGAGCGGCGTTAGAGACCCAGTACTTC. As protein: CASSRAALETQYF.

This rearrangement joins TRBV25-1 to TRBJ2-2; D is possibly TRBD1 (5 bases). The CDR3 is 13 residues long. Trimming shortened V by 3 bases and J by 6 bases, and 8 bases separated the two germline ends. CDR1 is MGHDK, CDR2 SYGVNS, per germline. The CDR3 spells CASSESGSGELFF. The CDR3 coding sequence is TGTGCCAGCAGTGAGTCAGGGTCCGGGGAGCTGTTTTTT.

This clone was seen a few times. A far larger clone is only one base removed, so a read error is likely. CDR3 amino acids: CASSPPGLAVGQFF. CDR3 DNA sequence: TGTGCCAGCAGCCCCCCGGGACTAGCGGTCGGGCAGTTCTTC. The chain employs TRBV5-6 and TRBJ2-1; 11 positions agree with TRBD2. V shed 4 bases and J 12 bases; nucleotides not matched to a gene: 9. The CDR3 has 14 amino acids. The V gene's germline CDR1 is SGHDT and CDR2 YYEEEE.

The V and J genes are TRBV10-1 and TRBJ2-5, with 12 bases that match TRBD2. The CDR3 sequence is 16 residues long. Per the germline V gene, CDR1 is WNHNN and CDR2 is SYGVQD (reference sequence). Trimming cost V 3 bases and J 2 bases; bases outside gene matches: 4. For the CDR3, the DNA is TGCGCCAGCAGTGAAGCGACTAGCGGGGGTCAAGAGACCCAGTACTTC. Protein product: CASSEATSGGQETQYF.

The rearrangement joins TRBV27 to TRBJ2-3, with D perhaps TRBD1 (6 bases). Trimming shortened V by 9 bases and J by 2 bases, and 15 bases separated the two germline ends. CDR1 is MNHEY, CDR2 SMNVEV, per germline (reference sequence). CDR3 length: 14 amino acids. The CDR3 DNA is TGTGCCAGTGCAACAGGGATATCCACAGATACGCAGTATTTT. Protein: CASATGISTDTQYF.

CDR3 sequence: CSIAPTGLSYEQYF. The CDR3, as DNA: TGCAGCATAGCTCCGACAGGCCTCTCCTACGAGCAGTACTTC. The chain links TRBV29-1 to TRBJ2-5; D may be TRBD1 (6 bases). The tail of the sequence fits TRBJ2-7 better, so the J call may be wrong. CDR1 is SQVTM, CDR2 ANQGSEA, per germline. This CDR3 region has 14 residues.

The CDR3 is CASRDSSGANVLTF. As DNA, the CDR3 is TGTGCCAGCCGCGACAGCTCTGGGGCCAACGTCCTGACTTTC. The rearrangement uses TRBV6-4 and TRBJ2-6; perhaps TRBD1 as D (5 bases). Between the trimmed V and J ends, which lost 8 bases and 0 bases, there was a span of 8 bases. The CDR3 loop spans 14 amino acids. Germline-derived CDR1 and CDR2 are MRHNA and SNTAGT.

The sample holds a few counts of this clone. This sequence joins TRBV6-1 and TRBJ2-7, with 7 positions matching TRBD1. The germline V gene encodes CDR1 MNHNS and CDR2 SASEGT. With V trimmed by 4 bases and J by 3 bases, 9 bases remained unmatched. The length of the CDR3 is 15 residues. CDR3 sequence: CASSGGVGQFYEQYF. For the CDR3, the DNA is TGTGCCAGCAGTGGAGGTGTGGGACAGTTCTACGAGCAGTACTTC.

The chain employs TRBV6-1 and TRBJ2-7; 9 nucleotides agree with TRBD1. From germline, CDR1 is MNHNS and CDR2 SASEGT. CDR3 length: 14 amino acids. V lost 5 bases, J lost 2 bases, and 4 bases stayed unmatched. The CDR3, as DNA: TGTGCCAGCAGTAACAGGGGGCGACCCTACGAGCAGTACTTC. Translation: CASSNRGRPYEQYF.

The rearrangement links TRBV11-2 to TRBJ2-1, with unresolved D. Trimming removed 5 bases at V and 0 bases at J, with 11 bases between. The CDR3 sequence is 15 residues long. From germline, CDR1 is SGHAT and CDR2 FQNNGV. As DNA, the CDR3 is TGTGCCAGCAGCCCCCGATTGAGCTCCTACAATGAGCAGTTCTTC. Translated: CASSPRLSSYNEQFF.

V and J are TRBV6-5 and TRBJ2-5, with TRBD1 identical over 8 bases. The DNA end lines up better with TRBJ2-7; the J call may be wrong. The germline gives CDR1 MNHEY, CDR2 SVGAGI. CDR3 length: 15 residues. This CDR3 is CASSYSRTGRYEQYF. For the CDR3, the DNA is TGTGCCAGCAGTTACTCGAGGACAGGGCGGTACGAGCAGTACTTC.

This clone was picked up one time. The V call is TRBV29-1, the J call TRBJ1-2, with 8 positions matching TRBD1. The CDR3 loop spans 12 amino acids. V gave up 4 bases and J gave up 4 bases; unmatched junction bases: 2. Germline V gene data show CDR1 as SQVTM and CDR2 as ANQGSEA. The CDR3: CSVGTGGYGYTF. DNA for the CDR3: TGCAGCGTTGGAACAGGGGGCTATGGCTACACCTTC.

The CDR3 bases are TGTGCCAGCAGTCGGAACAGGGTGGAGGAGACCCAGTACTTC. This codes for CASSRNRVEETQYF. The chain carries TRBV14 and TRBJ2-5, with a weak D call TRBD1 (6 bases). The ends were cut back, 6 bases at V and 5 bases at J, with 16 bases in the middle. There are 14 residues in the CDR3. Germline CDR1 reads SGHDN; CDR2 reads FVKESK.

The rearrangement joins TRBV10-1 to TRBJ2-1; D may be TRBD2 (5 bases). Germline-derived CDR1 and CDR2 are WNHNN and SYGVQD (reference sequence). The CDR3 is 13 residues long. V was cut by 6 bases and J by 0 bases, with 6 bases left in between. The DNA for the CDR3 is TGCGCCAGCAGCCGGGGCTCCTACAATGAGCAGTTCTTC. As protein: CASSRGSYNEQFF.

This clone was observed a single time. The chain carries TRBV19 and TRBJ2-3; 7 bases align to TRBD1. V gave up 2 bases and J gave up 7 bases; unmatched junction bases: 9. Germline CDR1 LNHDA, CDR2 SQIVND (reference sequence). The CDR3 runs 15 residues. As DNA, the CDR3 is TGTGCCAGTAGTATATCCGGACAGGCCACTAATACGCAGTATTTT. This encodes CASSISGQATNTQYF.

The rearrangement links TRBV4-1 to TRBJ2-7, with 10 bases matching TRBD1. Unmatched junction bases numbered 9, after V lost 1 base and J lost 3 bases. Germline V gene lookup returns CDR1 MGHRA and CDR2 YSYEKL. The CDR3 sequence is 17 residues long. The DNA of the CDR3 is TGCGCCAGCAGCCAAGCAGTGGGACAGGGGACCGACTACGAGCAGTACTTC. Protein sequence: CASSQAVGQGTDYEQYF.

V is TRBV30 and J is TRBJ2-2, with D unresolved. V shed 2 bases and J shed 2 bases, with 9 bases lying between them. This CDR3 region has 14 residues. Germline V CDR1 and CDR2: GTSNPN, SVGIG (reference sequence). The CDR3 nucleotides are TGTGCCTGGAGTCCGAGCGAAAACACCGGGGAGCTGTTTTTT. Translating gives CAWSPSENTGELFF.